This record concerns one T cell receptor beta chain sequence. No antigen is known for it. These data come from a study of CD8 T cell repertoires and HIV-1 epitope variants. Background on the study: Epitopes were three Gag families plus Nef HW9 and YT9.

Sequencing was performed with immunoSEQ multiplex PCR; in TCRdb, only in-frame clones are kept and a portion is missing. This sample has about 5,000 clones; 66% occur once, and the top ten carry 43%. CDR3 length: 12 residues. Trimming pared 4 bases from V and 2 bases from J, leaving 6 bases between. The germline gives CDR1 MNHNY, CDR2 SVGAGI (reference sequence). The rearrangement links TRBV6-6 to TRBJ2-7; tentative D call: TRBD2 (5 bases). The material sequenced was cultured CD8+ T cells derived from PBMCs. The clonotype originates from a male donor with HIV. The CDR3 reads CASSLGAYEQYF. The DNA for the CDR3 is TGTGCCAGCAGTTTGGGAGCCTACGAGCAGTACTTC.